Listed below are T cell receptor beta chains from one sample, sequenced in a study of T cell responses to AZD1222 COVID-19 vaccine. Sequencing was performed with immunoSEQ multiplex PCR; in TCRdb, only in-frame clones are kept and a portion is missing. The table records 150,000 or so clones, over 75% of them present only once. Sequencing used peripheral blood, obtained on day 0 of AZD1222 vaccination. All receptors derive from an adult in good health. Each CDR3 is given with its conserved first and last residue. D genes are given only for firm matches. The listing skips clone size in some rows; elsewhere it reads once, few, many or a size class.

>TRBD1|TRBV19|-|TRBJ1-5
TGTGCCAGTAGTGTAGACAGGGGGCCCAATCAGCCCCAGCATTTT
CASSVDRGPNQPQHF
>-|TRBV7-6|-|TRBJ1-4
TGTGCCAGCACCCCTGGCGGATGGCTCGCAACTAATGAAAAACTGTTTTTT
CASTPGGWLATNEKLFF
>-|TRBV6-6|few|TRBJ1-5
TGTGCCAGCGTTAGGGAAGGGGAACAGCCCCAGCATTTT
CASVREGEQPQHF
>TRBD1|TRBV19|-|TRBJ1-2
TGTGCCAGTAGTATCCTACCGGGACAGGGCGCATGGGGCTACACCTTC
CASSILPGQGAWGYTF
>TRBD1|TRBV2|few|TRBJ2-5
TGTGCCAGCAGCCATGGACAGGGGGAGACCCAGTACTTC
CASSHGQGETQYF
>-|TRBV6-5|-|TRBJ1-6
TGTGCCAGCAGAAACCCAAGGGATTGGGGTTCACCCCTCCACTTT
CASRNPRDWGSPLHF
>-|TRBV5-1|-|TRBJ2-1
TGCGCCAGCAGCTTGCAGGGGACGTACAATGAGCAGTTCTTC
CASSLQGTYNEQFF
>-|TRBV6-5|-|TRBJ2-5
TGTGCCAGCAGACCTGACACACGCGGGACCCAGTACTTC
CASRPDTRGTQYF
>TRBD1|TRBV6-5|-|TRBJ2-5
TGTGCCAGCAGAAGACAGGGTTCAGAGACCCAGTACTTC
CASRRQGSETQYF
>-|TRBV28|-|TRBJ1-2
TGTGCCAGCAGTCGGACTCAGAGCTATGGCTACACCTTC
CASSRTQSYGYTF
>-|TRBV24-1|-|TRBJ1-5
TGTGCCACCAGTGACTCAGGGGCAGGGTCTGGCAATCAGCCCCAGCATTTT
CATSDSGAGSGNQPQHF
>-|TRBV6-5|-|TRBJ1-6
TGTGCCAGCCACCCCCCACTCGGGGAGGATTCACCCCTCCACTTT
CASHPPLGEDSPLHF
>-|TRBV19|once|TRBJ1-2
TGTGCCAGTAGGGCCACCCTACCCGGCTACACCTTC
CASRATLPGYTF
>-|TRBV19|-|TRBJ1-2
TGTGCCAGTAGTATAGATTACAGGTTTGATGGCTACACCTTC
CASSIDYRFDGYTF
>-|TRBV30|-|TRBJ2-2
TGTGCCTGGGCAGGGATGACCGGGGAGCTGTTTTTT
CAWAGMTGELFF
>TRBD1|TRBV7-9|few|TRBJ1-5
TGTGCCAGCAGCACGACAGGGACGTATCAGCCCCAGCATTTT
CASSTTGTYQPQHF
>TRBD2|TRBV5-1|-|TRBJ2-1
TGCGCCAGCAGCTACGGACTAGCGGGAGATGAGCAGTTCTTC
CASSYGLAGDEQFF
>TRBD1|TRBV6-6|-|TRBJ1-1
TGTGCCAGCAGCAACCCGGGACAGGGACCCGAAGCTTTCTTT
CASSNPGQGPEAFF
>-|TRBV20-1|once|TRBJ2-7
TGCAGTGCGAAGGTTCTGGGCGAGCAGTACTTC
CSAKVLGEQYF
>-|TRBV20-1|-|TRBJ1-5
TGCAGTGCTCGTGGAAGCAATCAGCCCCAGCATTTT
CSARGSNQPQHF
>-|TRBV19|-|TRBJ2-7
TGTGCCAGTAGTATGGTTGGGGCAGTATACGAGCAGTACTTC
CASSMVGAVYEQYF
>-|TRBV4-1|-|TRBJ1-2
TGCGCCAGCAGCCCACTACAAAGGGTCGACTATGGCTACACCTTC
CASSPLQRVDYGYTF
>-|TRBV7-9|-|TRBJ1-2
TGTGCCAGCGGTGGGGGGGACTATGGCTACACCTTC
CASGGGDYGYTF
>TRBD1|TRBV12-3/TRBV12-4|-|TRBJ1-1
TGTGCCAGCAGACCCACAGGGGGGACTGAAGCTTTCTTT
CASRPTGGTEAFF
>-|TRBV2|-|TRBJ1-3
TGTGCCAGCAGTGAAACCTACGGACAGGGAAACACCATATATTTT
CASSETYGQGNTIYF
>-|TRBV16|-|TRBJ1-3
TGTGCCAGCAGCCAATTGGCAGCGGTAGACACCATATATTTT
CASSQLAAVDTIYF
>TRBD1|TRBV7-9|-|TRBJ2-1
TGTGCCAGCAGCGTACAGGGGGCAGACAATGAGCAGTTCTTC
CASSVQGADNEQFF
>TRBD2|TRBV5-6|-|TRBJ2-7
TGTGCCAGCAGCCCGGAAGCGGGAGGCCCCTGGGGGGAGCAGTACTTC
CASSPEAGGPWGEQYF
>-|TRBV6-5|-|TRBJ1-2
TGTGCCAGCAGTAGAGAAGGGATTTCTAACTATGGCTACACCTTC
CASSREGISNYGYTF
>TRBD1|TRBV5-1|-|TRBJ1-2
TGCGCCAGCAGCTTGCTGGGGACAGGGGCCCTTACTAGCTATGGCTACACCTTC
CASSLLGTGALTSYGYTF
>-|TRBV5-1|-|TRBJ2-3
TGCGCCAGCAGCTTGGGCGGGACAATTCTACAGCGGGATACGCAGTATTTT
CASSLGGTILQRDTQYF
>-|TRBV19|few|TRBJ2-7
TGTGCCAGTAGCCCTACATTGAGGGGGTACGAGCAGTACTTC
CASSPTLRGYEQYF
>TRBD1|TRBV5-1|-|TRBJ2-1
TGCGCCAGCAGCTTGGGGACAGGCAATGAGCAGTTCTTC
CASSLGTGNEQFF
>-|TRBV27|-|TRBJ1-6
TGTGCCAGCAGTTATAGAGGGAGTCCAACCCTCCACTTT
CASSYRGSPTLHF
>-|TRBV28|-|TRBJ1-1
TGTGCCAGCAGCCCTTGGACTGTAATGAACACTGAAGCTTTCTTT
CASSPWTVMNTEAFF
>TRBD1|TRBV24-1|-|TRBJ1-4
TGTGCCACCAGTGATACCACAGGGGCCGGGGAAAAACTGTTTTTT
CATSDTTGAGEKLFF
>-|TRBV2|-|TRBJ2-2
TGTGCCAGCAGTGCTGCGGGACACTACACCGGGGAGCTGTTTTTT
CASSAAGHYTGELFF
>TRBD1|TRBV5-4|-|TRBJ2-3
TGTGCCAGCAGCCCGCGGACAGGGAGAAGCACAGATACGCAGTATTTT
CASSPRTGRSTDTQYF
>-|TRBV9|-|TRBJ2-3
TGTGCCAGCAGCGTAGGAGGATCAGATACGCAGTATTTT
CASSVGGSDTQYF
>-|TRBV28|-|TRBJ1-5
TGTGCCAGCAGTTTATCATTCCGACACAATCAGCCCCAGCATTTT
CASSLSFRHNQPQHF
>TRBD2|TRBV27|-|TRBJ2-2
TGTGCCAGCGAGGGAGGGCCCGGCGGGGAGCTGTTTTTT
CASEGGPGGELFF
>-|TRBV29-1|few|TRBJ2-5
TGCAGCGTTGTGGGGGGGCCCCAAGAGACCCAGTACTTC
CSVVGGPQETQYF
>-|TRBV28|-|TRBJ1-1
TGTGCCAGCAGTCTTACTCCGAACACTGAAGCTTTCTTT
CASSLTPNTEAFF
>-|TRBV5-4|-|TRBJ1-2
TGTGCCAGCAGCTTTGGTGTGTTTGACCCGGAGGGCTACACCTTC
CASSFGVFDPEGYTF
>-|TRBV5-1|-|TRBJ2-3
TGCGCCAGCAGCCCGCCGGGACTTACTGATGATACGCAGTATTTT
CASSPPGLTDDTQYF
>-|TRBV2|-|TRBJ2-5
TGTGCCAGCAGTAAGGGGACAATGGCTCAAGAGACCCAGTACTTC
CASSKGTMAQETQYF
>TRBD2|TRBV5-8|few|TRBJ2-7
TGTGCCAGCAGCTTGGGGTATGGGACTACCTACGAGCAGTACTTC
CASSLGYGTTYEQYF
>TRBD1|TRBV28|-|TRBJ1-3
TGTGCCAGCAGTCCTACAGGGGGTCGCCGAAACACCATATATTTT
CASSPTGGRRNTIYF